This T cell receptor (beta chain) derives from a study of CD8 T cells in Susac syndrome (dated by TCRdb to 2018 to 2020). Describing the broader study: The study used repertoire sequencing to test whether antigen drove CD8+ T cell activation and differentiation in Susac syndrome. The study compared CD8+ T cell repertoire clonality among 12 healthy donors, around 14 Susac syndrome patients and fewer than 19 multiple sclerosis patients.

CDR1 is given as KGHDR and CDR2 as SFDVKD, both from the germline V gene. Relative to germline, V is 1 base shorter and J is 2 bases shorter, with 6 bases between their ends. From cysteine to phenylalanine, the CDR3 is 14 amino acids long. CDR3 DNA only is kept here, 42 bases in frame from base 1. Results the study describes overall, beyond this receptor: The TCR sequencing and HLA analysis was acknowledged to have included a relatively small number of individuals.

RNA was extracted using the RNeasy kit, and roughly 0.45 to 1 microgram was reverse transcribed with random hexamers. TCR beta CDR3 regions were amplified with the immunoSEQ multiplex PCR assay covering 54 Vbeta and 13 Jbeta segments. PCR amplification bias was corrected using a synthetic template baseline for primer optimization and computational correction. The original pipeline was this. Reads were annotated to V, D and J genes per IMGT and analyzed with immunoSEQ Analyzer, keeping only productive sequences. To calculate clonality, Shannon entropy was normalized by log2 of the number of productive unique sequences and then subtracted from one. Public and private clones were assessed among the 100 most prevalent clones of each patient and control. Clones were defined as Susac-specific when absent from the healthy and MS cohorts, from approximately 1,100 published viral clones and from other ImmuneACCESS disease sequences. TCRdb reran the public reads through fastp at Q25 and MiXCR, keeping productive beta chains. All rows with the same CDR3 protein become a single entry with the most common DNA and genes. TCRdb assigned the V and J calls; the authors' analysis was not used. Counted in this sample were approximately 220,000 distinct CDR3 sequences; approximately 90% of them appeared once. Around 0.15% of the sample belongs to the ten largest clones.

Peripheral blood CD8+ and CD4+ T cells from healthy donors, Susac syndrome patients and multiple sclerosis patients were profiled by high-throughput TCR beta sequencing. Multiple sclerosis controls were treatment-naive patients with stable or active relapsing-remitting disease fulfilling revised McDonald criteria. Bulk CD8+ and CD4+ T cells were purified by magnetic negative isolation, while CD8+ TEMRA cells were enriched using FACS. Blood was collected in EDTA tubes and processed within 24 hours, with PBMCs isolated through density gradient centrifugation. PBMCs intended for TCR sequencing were frozen in liquid nitrogen and were later thawed in a 37 degrees C water bath. Purity of sorted or isolated CD4+, CD8+ and CD8+ TEMRA cells was at least 90%. With respect to this clonotype: The target of this receptor is not known. The input lacks base qualities; no much larger clone sits a single base away.

In this chain, TRBV24-1 is recombined with TRBJ2-3; a tentative D match to TRBD1 spans 5 bases. This clonotype originated in a human donor with multiple sclerosis. Specimen: CD8+ T cells from PBMCs. The DNA sequence is given as TGTGCCACCAGTGATTTTGGGGCCACAGATACGCAGTATTTT. Translated, this is CATSDFGATDTQYF.